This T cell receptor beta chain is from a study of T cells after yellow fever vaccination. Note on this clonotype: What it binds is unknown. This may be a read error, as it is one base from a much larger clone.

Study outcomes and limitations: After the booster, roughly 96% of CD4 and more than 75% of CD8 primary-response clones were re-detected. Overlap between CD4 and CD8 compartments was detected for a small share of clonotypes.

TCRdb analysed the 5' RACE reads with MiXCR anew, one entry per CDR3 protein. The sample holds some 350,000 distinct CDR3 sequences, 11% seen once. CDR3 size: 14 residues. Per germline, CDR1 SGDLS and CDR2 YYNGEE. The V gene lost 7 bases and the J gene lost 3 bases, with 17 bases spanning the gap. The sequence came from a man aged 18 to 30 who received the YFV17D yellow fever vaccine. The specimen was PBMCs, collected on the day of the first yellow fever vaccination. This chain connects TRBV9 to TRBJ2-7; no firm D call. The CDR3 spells CASGPEDILYEQYF. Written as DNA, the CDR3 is TGTGCCAGCGGCCCAGAAGACATCCTCTACGAGCAGTACTTC. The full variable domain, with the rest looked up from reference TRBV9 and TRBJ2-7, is DSGVTQTPKHLITATGQRVTLRCSPRSGDLSVYWYQQSLDQGLQFLIQYYNGEERAKGNILERFSAQQFPDLHSELNLSSLELGDSALYFCASGPEDILYEQYFGPGTRLTVT.